The present entry profiles one T cell receptor (beta chain) with its context. This CDR3 is built from 14 residues. CDR1 MDHEN and CDR2 SYDVKM come from the germline V gene. The V end was cut by 11 bases, the J end by 5 bases, with 19 bases between. Resections were taken during corrective heart surgery, and the thymus tissue came from these. The data stem from a study of human thymus T cells. Repertoires were generated with immunoSEQ multiplex PCR, while TCRdb's copy carries only in-frame clones and drops some. The sample includes fewer than 90,000 clones, approximately 96% seen only once; the top ten take roughly 0.03%.

This receptor was obtained from a boy in the first two years of life with a congenital heart defect but otherwise immunologically healthy. V is TRBV28 and J is TRBJ2-1; a weak D match, TRBD1 (6 bases). Sequenced: thymus tissue. CDR3 region: CAPRKGDGHNEQFF. The CDR3 coding sequence is TGTGCCCCCAGAAAGGGGGACGGCCACAATGAGCAGTTCTTC.